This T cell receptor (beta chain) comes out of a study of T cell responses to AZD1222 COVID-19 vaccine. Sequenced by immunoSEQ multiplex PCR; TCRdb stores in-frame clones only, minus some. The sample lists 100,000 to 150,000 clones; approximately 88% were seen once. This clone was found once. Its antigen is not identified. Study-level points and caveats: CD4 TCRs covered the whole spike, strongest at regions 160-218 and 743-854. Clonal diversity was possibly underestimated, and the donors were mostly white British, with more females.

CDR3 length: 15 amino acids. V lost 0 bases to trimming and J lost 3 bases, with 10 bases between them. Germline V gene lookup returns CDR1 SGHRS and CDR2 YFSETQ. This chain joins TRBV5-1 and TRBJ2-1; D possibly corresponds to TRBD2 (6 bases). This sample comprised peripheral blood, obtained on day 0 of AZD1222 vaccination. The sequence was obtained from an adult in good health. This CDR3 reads CASSLGNGSYNEQFF. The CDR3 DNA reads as TGCGCCAGCAGCTTGGGTAACGGGAGCTACAATGAGCAGTTCTTC.